A single sample is the source of the 21 T cell receptor beta chains below, sequenced in a study of shared clonotypes between healthy human individuals. Naive CD8 cells lacked CD45RO, underwent positive selection for CCR7 and left out terminally differentiated effector memory CD45RA+ cells. Repertoires were generated with immunoSEQ multiplex PCR, while TCRdb's copy carries only in-frame clones and drops some. The table shows about 800,000 clones, with about 96% occurring only once. Source material: naive CD8+ T cells sorted from blood. The source is a man aged 25 to 40 in good health.

This chain links TRBV7-6 with TRBJ2-6, with 7 bases aligning to TRBD1. V shed 5 bases, J shed 4 bases, and the junction held 5 bases outside the gene matches. Germline values: CDR1 SGHVS, CDR2 FNYEAQ. The CDR3 sequence is 15 residues long. CDR3 protein: CASSQGVTGANVLTF. In DNA, the CDR3 is TGTGCCAGCAGCCAGGGGGTTACCGGGGCCAACGTCCTGACTTTC.

This clone appeared once. The rearrangement links TRBV21-1 to TRBJ2-2; the DNA was not compared with TRBD2, the D call given in the table. TRBV21-1 counts as a pseudogene. The CDR3 contains 15 residues. The CDR3 coding sequence is TGTGCCAGCAGCTACTGTAGGGGGGGCACCGGGGAGCTGTTTTTT. The encoded protein is CASSYCRGGTGELFF.

V is TRBV6-1 and J is TRBJ2-3, with D possibly TRBD2 on 5 matching bases. CDR1 is MNHNS and CDR2 is SASEGT in the germline V gene. The CDR3 is made up of 15 amino acids. The V gene lost 1 base and the J gene lost 4 bases, with 12 bases spanning the gap. The CDR3 nucleotides read TGTGCCAGCAGTGAAGGTATGCTAGCTGCAGATACGCAGTATTTT. This gives the protein CASSEGMLAADTQYF.

The chain couples TRBV18 to TRBJ1-1; D is uncertain. Germline CDR1 is KGHSH and CDR2 is LQKENI. V was shortened by 3 bases and J by 2 bases, with 10 bases between the two germline ends. CDR3 size: 14 residues. The CDR3: CASSPSWGNTEAFF. For the CDR3, the DNA is TGTGCCAGCTCACCCTCCTGGGGAAACACTGAAGCTTTCTTT. Supplemented by reference TRBV18 and TRBJ1-1, the full variable domain reads NAGVMQNPRHLVRRRGQEARLRCSPMKGHSHVYWYRQLPEEGLKFMVYLQKENIIDESGMPKERFSAEFPKEGPSILRIQQVVRGDSAAYFCASSPSWGNTEAFFGQGTRLTVV.

The rearrangement joins TRBV5-4 to TRBJ2-7; D not certain. V gave up 2 bases and J gave up 7 bases, with 7 bases separating them. In germline, CDR1 is SGHNT, CDR2 YYREEE (reference sequence). The length of the CDR3 is 11 residues. As DNA, the CDR3 is TGTGCCAGCAGCTTTACGAGGGAGCAGTACTTC. This sequence encodes CASSFTREQYF.

In DNA form, the CDR3 reads TGTGCCAGCAGCTTATCAGCGTCAGGAAACACCATATATTTT. Translation: CASSLSASGNTIYF. The rearrangement uses TRBV7-9 and TRBJ1-3, with no clear D. Looked up from germline, CDR1 is SEHNR and CDR2 is FQNEAQ (reference sequence). CDR3 length equals 14 residues. V lost 2 bases and J lost 4, with 9 bases in between.

This chain uses TRBV27 with TRBJ1-4, with D unresolved. Germline V lookup: CDR1 MNHEY, CDR2 SMNVEV (reference sequence). Trimming stripped 2 bases from V and 4 bases from J, with 8 bases between. CDR3 size: 14 residues. CDR3 residues: CASSLPGLNEKLFF. CDR3 sequence (DNA): TGTGCCAGCAGTTTACCCGGACTTAATGAAAAACTGTTTTTT.

The V call is TRBV7-6, the J call TRBJ2-5; D is uncertain. The CDR3 length is 15 residues. V was pared by 1 base and J by 4 bases, with 13 bases between. Germline V CDR1 and CDR2: SGHVS, FNYEAQ. This chain's CDR3 is CASSLVLQALETQYF. CDR3 DNA sequence: TGTGCCAGCAGCTTAGTGTTGCAGGCTTTAGAGACCCAGTACTTC.

V and J are TRBV9 and TRBJ1-5; D is undetermined. The germline gives CDR1 SGDLS, CDR2 YYNGEE. The CDR3 extends over 15 amino acids. V shed 0 bases and J shed 0 bases, with 7 bases lying between them. Here the CDR3 reads CASSVGASSNQPQHF. The CDR3 DNA sequence: TGTGCCAGCAGCGTAGGCGCCAGTAGCAATCAGCCCCAGCATTTT.

Comments on this clone: The junction departs from germline at one end; a sequencing error may be responsible. The rearrangement uses TRBV7-9 and TRBJ1-1; D not certain. The CDR3 is 12 residues long. Germline-derived CDR1 and CDR2 are SEHNR and FQNEAQ (reference sequence). The chain's CDR3 is CAGSGMNTEAFF. The CDR3 DNA is TGTGCCGGCAGCGGTATGAACACTGAAGCTTTCTTT. Combining the CDR3 with reference TRBV7-9 and TRBJ1-1 gives the whole variable domain DTGVSQNPRHKITKRGQNVTFRCDPISEHNRLYWYRQTLGQGPEFLTYFQNEAQLEKSRLLSDRFSAERPKGSFSTLEIQRTEQGDSAMYLCAGSGMNTEAFFGQGTRLTVV.

The sample holds one count of this clone. The chain uses TRBV30 and TRBJ1-2; D call uncertain. The V end was cut by 3 bases, the J end by 4 bases, with 9 bases between. The germline V gene encodes CDR1 GTSNPN and CDR2 SVGIG (reference sequence). The CDR3 loop spans 12 amino acids. Here the CDR3 reads CAWRGNAYGYTF. The CDR3 DNA reads as TGTGCCTGGAGGGGCAACGCCTATGGCTACACCTTC.

This CDR3 reads CASSFRDADGYTF. The CDR3 DNA is TGTGCCAGCAGCTTCAGGGACGCAGATGGCTACACCTTC. The rearrangement links TRBV9 to TRBJ1-2; weak D call: TRBD1 (5 bases). Germline V gene sequence: CDR1 SGDLS, CDR2 YYNGEE. V was clipped by 4 bases and J by 6 bases, with 13 bases between them. The CDR3 consists of 13 residues. Full variable domain (missing parts from reference TRBV9 and TRBJ1-2): DSGVTQTPKHLITATGQRVTLRCSPRSGDLSVYWYQQSLDQGLQFLIQYYNGEERAKGNILERFSAQQFPDLHSELNLSSLELGDSALYFCASSFRDADGYTFGSGTRLTVV.

This chain uses TRBV7-8 with TRBJ1-4; D is undetermined. This CDR3 contains 14 residues. The V and J ends lost 2 bases and 8 bases respectively, with 12 bases between them. The germline gives CDR1 SGHVS, CDR2 FQNEAQ. For the CDR3, the DNA is TGTGCCAGCAGCTTATCCCCGACGGCCGAAAAACTGTTTTTT. It encodes CASSLSPTAEKLFF.

The chain links TRBV7-3 to TRBJ2-3, with D possibly being TRBD1 or TRBD2 (6 bases each). Germline CDR1 and CDR2: SGHTA and FQGTGA. The ends were cut back, 5 bases at V and 4 bases at J, with 10 bases in the middle. The CDR3 spans 13 residues. CDR3 nucleotide sequence: TGTGCCAGCAGCCCGGGGGCCGCAGATACGCAGTATTTT. Protein sequence: CASSPGAADTQYF.

For this clone: At the DNA level, this CDR3 is encoded by other sequences in the same sample as well. The chain recombines TRBV6-1 with TRBJ2-7, with TRBD2 identical over 7 bases. J gave up 4 bases and V 3 bases, and 6 bases lay outside the gene matches. Germline V gene lookup returns CDR1 MNHNS and CDR2 SASEGT. The CDR3 loop spans 14 amino acids. CDR3 bases: TGTGCCAGCAGTGAGGGGGGGGGAGGATACGAGCAGTACTTC. This encodes CASSEGGGGYEQYF.

This rearrangement joins TRBV29-1 to TRBJ2-3; 9 bases map to TRBD2. The V and J ends lost 1 base and 2 bases, in that order; junction bases with no gene match: 7. The length of the CDR3 is 16 residues. Germline V gene sequence: CDR1 SQVTM, CDR2 ANQGSEA. As DNA, the CDR3 is TGCAGCGTTGAAGTTTCTAGCGGGACCTACACAGATACGCAGTATTTT. This sequence encodes CSVEVSSGTYTDTQYF.

With regard to this clone: In the same sample, other DNA sequences code for this CDR3. The chain has TRBV27 and TRBJ2-5; D is ambiguous. V was shortened by 1 base and J by 5 bases, with 5 bases between the two germline ends. This CDR3 region has 12 residues. CDR1 is MNHEY and CDR2 is SMNVEV in the germline V gene (reference sequence). CDR3 region: CASSLLGETQYF. The DNA of the CDR3 is TGTGCCAGCAGTTTATTGGGGGAGACCCAGTACTTC.

V is TRBV7-9 and J is TRBJ2-1, with D hard to call. CDR3 length: 13 residues. Germline V lookup: CDR1 SEHNR, CDR2 FQNEAQ (reference sequence). V shed 6 bases and J shed 5 bases, with 11 bases lying between them. The CDR3 region has the DNA TGTGCCAGCAGTCCCGAGGAACACAATGAGCAGTTCTTC. This encodes CASSPEEHNEQFF.

This chain links TRBV7-9 with TRBJ2-3; perhaps TRBD2 as D (6 bases). CDR3 length: 14 residues. Germline V gene lookup returns CDR1 SEHNR and CDR2 FQNEAQ (reference sequence). Trimming pared 5 bases from V and 0 bases from J, leaving 9 bases between. The CDR3 DNA sequence: TGTGCCAGCAGCAGGACTATGAGCACAGATACGCAGTATTTT. It codes for CASSRTMSTDTQYF.

The chain employs TRBV5-1 and TRBJ2-1; 7 bases match TRBD2. The V gene's germline CDR1 is SGHRS and CDR2 YFSETQ. The CDR3 length is 13 residues. With 2 bases clipped from V and 7 bases from J, the junction kept 3 bases outside the gene matches. In nucleotides, the CDR3 is TGCGCCAGCAGCTTCCTCGGGGGGAATGAGCAGTTCTTC. Translating gives CASSFLGGNEQFF.

Of note for this clone: One end of the junction fails to match germline, which may point to a read error. This chain joins TRBV9 and TRBJ2-7; TRBD1 aligns across 7 bases. From germline, CDR1 is SGDLS and CDR2 YYNGEE. The CDR3 is 15 residues long. CDR3 sequence: CASSTGTVGSYAQYF. The CDR3 DNA sequence: TGTGCCAGCAGCACAGGGACAGTAGGTTCGTACGCGCAGTACTTC. The entire variable domain, with the rest obtained from reference TRBV9 and TRBJ2-7, is as follows: DSGVTQTPKHLITATGQRVTLRCSPRSGDLSVYWYQQSLDQGLQFLIQYYNGEERAKGNILERFSAQQFPDLHSELNLSSLELGDSALYFCASSTGTVGSYAQYFGPGTRLTVT.